The T cell receptor (beta chain) under discussion was sequenced for a study of cytomegalovirus exposure and HLA in healthy donors. Study in general: The Caucasian-associated ancestry cluster held roughly 84% of a few hundred genotyped donors. The study, taken as a whole, reports: Earlier findings revealed that most TCR beta V segments proved productive either about 87% or about 30% of the time. The only immune exposure information that was available was CMV serostatus. Among the most significant clusters, several appeared linked to common viral pathogens in a later analysis.

This clone was observed a handful of times. Antigen unknown. Per the germline V gene, CDR1 is SGHRS and CDR2 is YFSETQ. J was trimmed by 2 bases and V by 4 bases; bases with no gene match: 2. CDR3 length equals 13 residues. PCR used 60 Vbeta primers and 13 Jbeta primers. The repertoire was sequenced with immunoSEQ multiplex PCR; TCRdb's copy has only in-frame clones and lacks some. Here the sample spans around 170,000 clones, approximately 80% being singletons. The sequence came from a woman between 45 and 65 years old in good health and CMV-seronegative. The chain combines TRBV5-1 with TRBJ1-2; 7 nucleotides agree with TRBD1. Sample: PBMCs. The CDR3 here is CASSPGQNYGYTF. In DNA, the CDR3 is TGCGCCAGCAGCCCGGGACAGAACTATGGCTACACCTTC.